The entry below gives a single T cell receptor beta chain sequence along with its context. No antigen is known for it. The data were taken from a study of T-cell memory formation after mild COVID-19. Constant-segment primers served in 5'RACE that generated TCR alpha and TCR beta cDNA libraries bearing sample barcodes and UMIs. MiXCR, run by TCRdb on the 5' RACE reads, gives a single entry per CDR3 protein. Of about 90,000 distinct CDR3 sequences detected, about 13% appear once; the ten largest clones hold about a quarter. The length of the CDR3 is 15 residues. CDR1 and CDR2 from the germline V gene are MGHRA and YSYEKL. J gave up 2 bases and V 1 base, and 4 bases lay outside the gene matches. Whole-study findings and limits: Clones that got smaller from day 15 to 85 had even CD4/CD8, while clones growing later tipped toward CD4+. Memory cells collected pre-infection included some clones that later responded, suggesting cross-reactive memory joined.

V usage is TRBV4-1 and J usage is TRBJ2-5, with 7 positions matching TRBD2. Sequencing was performed on PBMCs or a T cell subset sorted from them (not recorded which). The clonotype comes from an adult woman who had mild COVID-19 (a few samples of this study predate the infection). Cell type and time point are not known. DNA for the CDR3: TGCGCCAGCAGCCAAGTTGCGGGGGTGCAAGAGACCCAGTACTTC. Its protein product is CASSQVAGVQETQYF.